Below are 26 T cell receptor beta chains sequenced from a single sample in a study of T cells in Graves' hyperthyroidism and ophthalmopathy. RNA transcripts gave rise to amplified TCR beta CDR3 regions. The HTBI primer set was used in a first-round RT-PCR of the TCR CDR3. Each CDR3 protein gets one entry after TCRdb re-called the multiplex PCR reads with MiXCR. There are more than 550,000 distinct CDR3 sequences in the sample; roughly 17% occur only once, and about a sixth lies in the top ten. The sequenced sample consisted of blood. All receptors derive from a man aged 45 to 65 with Graves' hyperthyroidism.

This clonotype has more than one count but fewer than ten. The chain joins TRBV27 to TRBJ2-7, with 10 bases fitting TRBD2. CDR1 is MNHEY and CDR2 is SMNVEV in the germline V gene (reference sequence). This CDR3 region has 15 residues. The junction had 4 bases not matched to a gene; V was cut back by 2 bases and J by 3 bases. The CDR3 DNA is TGTGCCAGCAGTTTAAGGACTAGCGGTCTCTACGAGCAGTACTTC. The encoded protein is CASSLRTSGLYEQYF.

This clonotype came up a few times. The chain carries TRBV3-1 and TRBJ2-1; D gene uncertain. The ends were cut back, 0 bases at V and 12 bases at J, with 15 bases in the middle. Per the germline V gene, CDR1 is LGHDT and CDR2 is YNNKEL (reference sequence). This CDR3 is 14 amino acids long. The CDR3 DNA reads as TGTGCCAGCAGCCAAGATCTTCACCCTGTGGGGCAGTTCTTC. It codes for CASSQDLHPVGQFF.

This clonotype was observed at least ten times. This sequence joins TRBV6-2 or TRBV6-3 and TRBJ2-2; TRBD2 aligns across 9 bases. CDR1 MNHEY and CDR2 SVGEGT come from the germline V gene. The CDR3 totals 16 residues. J was trimmed by 2 bases and V by 7 bases; bases with no gene match: 8. The DNA of the CDR3 is TGTGCCAGCAAGTTTAGCGGGAGAGCTAACACCGGGGAGCTGTTTTTT. It codes for CASKFSGRANTGELFF.

The genes are TRBV11-3 and TRBJ2-2, with 7 bases lining up with TRBD1. Trimming at V came to 5 bases and at J to 1 base, leaving 16 bases not matched to a gene. The CDR3 has 19 residues. Germline CDR1 is SGHNT and CDR2 is YENEEA. Written as DNA, the CDR3 is TGTGCCAGCAGCCTCCAGGGTGCTCGGGACAGCCGGAACACCGGGGAGCTGTTTTTT. This gives the protein CASSLQGARDSRNTGELFF.

The rearrangement joins TRBV30 to TRBJ2-7, with 8 bases that match TRBD2. CDR3 length: 14 residues. J was trimmed by 3 bases and V by 3 bases; bases with no gene match: 7. In germline, CDR1 is GTSNPN, CDR2 SVGIG (reference sequence). The CDR3 DNA follows: TGTGCCTGGAGGCGAGTGGGACTAGTCTACGAGCAGTACTTC. Protein sequence: CAWRRVGLVYEQYF.

This clonotype appeared many times. The chain's CDR3 is CASSTDRGETQYF. The CDR3 nucleotides are TGTGCCAGTAGTACGGACCGGGGAGAGACCCAGTACTTC. The chain links TRBV19 to TRBJ2-5, with D possibly matching TRBD2 (5 bases). This CDR3 has 13 amino acids. Trimming left V 4 bases short and J 4 bases short, with 10 bases between. Germline CDR1 is LNHDA and CDR2 is SQIVND (reference sequence).

This clonotype was counted ten times or more. The chain is built from TRBV20-1 and TRBJ2-5; TRBD2 aligns across 7 bases. Germline CDR1 and CDR2: DFQATT and SNEGSKA (reference sequence). Trimming cost V 6 bases and J 3 bases; bases outside gene matches: 7. The CDR3 is 13 residues long. CDR3 in DNA: TGCAGTGCCTTTGGGGGGGGGAAAGAGACCCAGTACTTC. It is translated as CSAFGGGKETQYF.

This clonotype was seen repeatedly, ten times or more. V and J are TRBV5-5 and TRBJ2-2, with D possibly matching TRBD2 (5 bases). With 1 base removed from V and 1 base from J, the gap between germline ends came to 11 bases. The germline V gene encodes CDR1 SGHKS and CDR2 YYEKEE (reference sequence). The CDR3 length is 16 residues. In nucleotides, the CDR3 is TGTGCCAGCAGCTTGCGGGAACGGTTGAACACCGGGGAGCTGTTTTTT. Translation gives CASSLRERLNTGELFF.

The chain combines TRBV3-1 with TRBJ2-6; 9 nucleotides line up with TRBD1. The germline gives CDR1 LGHDT, CDR2 YNNKEL (reference sequence). The V gene end was trimmed by 6 bases and the J gene end by 10 bases; junction bases not matched to a gene: 13. The CDR3 covers 16 residues. CDR3 DNA sequence: TGTGCCAGCAGAGGAGTCGGGACAGGGTTCGAGAACGTCCTGACTTTC. This translates into CASRGVGTGFENVLTF.

The chain has TRBV20-1 and TRBJ2-7; D gene ambiguous. The CDR3 loop spans 15 amino acids. V lost 6 bases, J lost 1 base, and 19 bases lay in between. Germline CDR1 is DFQATT and CDR2 is SNEGSKA (reference sequence). CDR3: CSALHTPKESYEQYF. The CDR3 coding sequence is TGCAGTGCCCTTCACACGCCCAAAGAGTCCTACGAGCAGTACTTC.

Worth noting for this clonotype: A single base separates this from a much larger clone, so it may be a read error. V and J are TRBV7-9 and TRBJ2-3, with 13 bases matching TRBD2. Germline V gives CDR1 SEHNR, CDR2 FQNEAQ (reference sequence). The V and J ends lost 3 bases and 0 bases, in that order; junction bases with no gene match: 9. The CDR3 contains 19 residues. DNA for the CDR3: TGTGCCAGCAGCTTTGGACTAGCGGGAGCCGGTACTAGCACAGATACGCAGTATTTT. This codes for CASSFGLAGAGTSTDTQYF.

This clonotype has just a few counts. J is TRBJ1-2 and V is TRBV24-1; TRBD1 matches 9 bases. Germline V gene lookup returns CDR1 KGHDR and CDR2 SFDVKD. CDR3 length: 16 residues. V gave up 2 bases and J gave up 6 bases; unmatched junction bases: 9. DNA of the CDR3: TGTGCCACCAGTGATTACCTCGGGACAGGGATCCATGGCTACACCTTC. It translates to CATSDYLGTGIHGYTF.

The chain couples TRBV6-9 to TRBJ2-4, with D hard to call. This CDR3 has 11 amino acids. Germline V gene sequence: CDR1 MNHGY, CDR2 SVAAGI. V shed 3 bases and J shed 15 bases, with 12 bases lying between them. CDR3 amino acids: CASSYFWKGYF. In DNA form, the CDR3 reads TGTGCCAGCAGTTACTTCTGGAAGGGGTACTTC.

The V and J genes are TRBV3-1 and TRBJ2-7; D not certain. V was cut by 3 bases and J by 3 bases, with 9 bases left in between. The CDR3 spans 13 residues. Germline CDR1 reads LGHDT; CDR2 reads YNNKEL (reference sequence). The CDR3 here is CASSHRSVYEQYF. As DNA, the CDR3 is TGTGCCAGCAGCCACAGGAGTGTCTACGAGCAGTACTTC.

The CDR3 spells CASSQRKGTDSSGANVLTF. The CDR3 bases are TGCGCCAGCAGCCAAAGAAAAGGGACGGACAGCTCTGGGGCCAACGTCCTGACTTTC. This rearrangement joins TRBV4-1 to TRBJ2-6, with a possible D match to TRBD1 (6 bases). The V and J ends lost 2 bases and 0 bases respectively, with 17 bases between them. This CDR3 has 19 residues. CDR1 and CDR2 (germline): MGHRA, YSYEKL.

The chain has TRBV19 and TRBJ1-5; unclear D gene. The germline V and J ends were trimmed by 2 bases and 2 bases, with 10 bases remaining between them. The CDR3 has 15 amino acids. CDR1 is LNHDA and CDR2 is SQIVND in the germline V gene (reference sequence). The CDR3 here is CASSISGVGNQPQHF. The CDR3 nucleotides are TGTGCCAGTAGTATATCCGGTGTTGGCAATCAGCCCCAGCATTTT.

The rearrangement joins TRBV6-2 or TRBV6-3 to TRBJ2-3; D is perhaps TRBD1 (5 bases). The CDR3 runs 14 residues. With 2 bases removed from V and 5 bases from J, the gap between germline ends came to 11 bases. In germline, CDR1 is MNHEY, CDR2 SVGEGT. The CDR3 here is CASSYATEIDTQYF. The CDR3 coding sequence is TGTGCCAGCAGTTACGCGACAGAAATAGATACGCAGTATTTT.

CDR3 bases: TGTGCCAGCAGCCCCGAGTTGGGCGGCTCCTACAATGAGCAGTTCTTC. It yields the protein CASSPELGGSYNEQFF. The V call is TRBV9, the J call TRBJ2-1; D not resolved. Trimming cost V 4 bases and J 0 bases, with 14 bases left between them. Germline CDR1 reads SGDLS; CDR2 reads YYNGEE. This CDR3 is built from 16 residues.

The chain is built from TRBV6-2 or TRBV6-3 and TRBJ2-2; unclear D gene. From germline, CDR1 is MNHEY and CDR2 SVGEGT. The V and J ends lost 6 bases and 1 base respectively, with 9 bases between them. CDR3 length: 14 residues. DNA of the CDR3: TGTGCCAGCAGAGGGAATGGGAACACCGGGGAGCTGTTTTTT. Amino acids: CASRGNGNTGELFF.

CDR3 DNA: TGTGCCAGCAGCTTCCTAGGGGGACTGGGCCAGTTGGGCTATGGCTACACCTTC. Translating gives CASSFLGGLGQLGYGYTF. J is TRBJ1-2 and V is TRBV7-9, with a possible D match to TRBD1 (6 bases). The CDR3 length is 18 residues. CDR1 is SEHNR and CDR2 is FQNEAQ in the germline V gene (reference sequence). With 3 bases removed from V and 4 bases from J, the gap between germline ends came to 24 bases.

This rearrangement joins TRBV4-3 to TRBJ2-2, with 8 positions matching TRBD2. The germline V gene encodes CDR1 LGHNA and CDR2 YSLEER. The V segment lost 0 bases and the J segment 7 bases; nucleotides outside the gene matches: 13. CDR3 length: 18 residues. The CDR3: CASSQEAAGGAIVGELFF. CDR3 coding DNA: TGCGCCAGCAGCCAAGAGGCGGCGGGGGGCGCGATAGTCGGGGAGCTGTTTTTT.

This clonotype came up many times. This rearrangement joins TRBV6-2 or TRBV6-3 to TRBJ2-6; no firm D call. This CDR3 spans 16 amino acids. The V end lost 8 bases, the J end lost 4 bases, and 18 bases lay between the germline ends. CDR1 and CDR2 from the germline V gene are MNHEY and SVGEGT. CDR3 residues: CASLGTSLRGANVLTF. The CDR3 region has the DNA TGTGCCAGCCTCGGAACTTCACTGAGGGGGGCCAACGTCCTGACTTTC.

This clonotype has at least ten counts. V is TRBV28 and J is TRBJ1-2; 8 bases line up with TRBD1. The CDR3 is made up of 15 amino acids. The V gene end was trimmed by 7 bases and the J gene end by 0 bases; junction bases not matched to a gene: 7. The V gene's germline CDR1 is MDHEN and CDR2 SYDVKM. The CDR3 sequence is CASTSQGAANYGYTF. The DNA of the CDR3 is TGTGCCAGCACCTCTCAGGGGGCAGCTAACTATGGCTACACCTTC.

With respect to this clonotype: A much larger clone lies a single base off, so this may be a read error. The chain links TRBV2 to TRBJ1-5, with D uncertain. This CDR3 is built from 14 residues. Trimming pared 4 bases from V and 6 bases from J, leaving 13 bases between. Germline V gene lookup returns CDR1 SNHLY and CDR2 FYNNEI. The CDR3, as DNA: TGTGCCAGCAGTGGGGTAGCGACAAGTCAGCCCCAGCATTTT. It codes for CASSGVATSQPQHF.

The chain joins TRBV3-1 to TRBJ2-4; D is perhaps TRBD2 (5 bases). V was shortened by 1 base and J by 12 bases, with 19 bases between the two germline ends. CDR1 and CDR2 (germline): LGHDT, YNNKEL (reference sequence). There are 15 residues in the CDR3. The CDR3 protein is CASSQVSGPEVTQYF. The CDR3 DNA reads as TGTGCCAGCAGCCAAGTTTCCGGACCGGAGGTAACTCAGTACTTC.

The chain employs TRBV7-9 and TRBJ2-3; 7 bases fit TRBD2. V shed 5 bases, J shed 0 bases, and the junction held 8 bases outside the gene matches. The germline gives CDR1 SEHNR, CDR2 FQNEAQ (reference sequence). This CDR3 is built from 16 residues. The CDR3 DNA sequence: TGTGCCAGCAGCGATCTTACTAGCGCGAGCACAGATACGCAGTATTTT. It codes for CASSDLTSASTDTQYF.